This T cell receptor (beta chain) came from a study of blood T cell repertoires in COVID-19. Study-wide background: Sample material is recorded as cDNA or gDNA derived from T cells, B-cell-depleted T cells, or PBMCs.

As handled by the study authors: Estimation of nucleated cell counts was performed using reference gene primer amplification. The repertoire was sequenced with immunoSEQ multiplex PCR; TCRdb's copy has only in-frame clones and lacks some. V and J calls and clone size come straight from that table; D and trimming were deduced from the DNA. Of around 100,000 clones listed, over 75% were seen once; the top ten hold roughly 7.3%. The TCR was taken from a man aged 30-40 years in a cohort sampled during active COVID-19. Sequencing was performed on peripheral blood.

In DNA, the CDR3 is TGTGCCAGCAGCGTCTCGACTAGCGGGGGTGGCACAGATACGCAGTATTTT. Its protein is CASSVSTSGGGTDTQYF. The V and J genes are TRBV5-6 and TRBJ2-3, with 12 bases aligning to TRBD2. The germline V gene encodes CDR1 SGHDT and CDR2 YYEEEE. CDR3 length: 17 residues. V gave up 4 bases and J gave up 1 base; unmatched junction bases: 7.